The T cell receptor beta chain described here comes from a study of OX40 agonist ivuxolimab in advanced cancers. Overall study: Partial responses were observed in three patients, of whom one had hepatocellular carcinoma and two had cutaneous melanoma.

TCRdb's copy holds only in-frame clones and misses some; the assay was immunoSEQ multiplex PCR. The table has fewer than 100,000 clones, about 79% seen once. The V end lost 0 bases, the J end lost 8 bases, and 13 bases lay between the germline ends. This CDR3 has 14 amino acids. Looked up from germline, CDR1 is SEHNR and CDR2 is FQNEAQ (reference sequence). The TCR sequence derives from an adult with an advanced solid tumor such as melanoma, head and neck, liver or kidney cancer. The genes are TRBV7-9 and TRBJ1-2, with D possibly matching TRBD1 (6 bases). Sequenced material: CD4+ or CD8+ T cells sorted from blood, taken in a trial of the OX40 agonist ivuxolimab. The CDR3 region has the DNA TGTGCCAGCAGCTTAGCAGGGGGGCCGCGGGGCTACACCTTC. It encodes CASSLAGGPRGYTF.